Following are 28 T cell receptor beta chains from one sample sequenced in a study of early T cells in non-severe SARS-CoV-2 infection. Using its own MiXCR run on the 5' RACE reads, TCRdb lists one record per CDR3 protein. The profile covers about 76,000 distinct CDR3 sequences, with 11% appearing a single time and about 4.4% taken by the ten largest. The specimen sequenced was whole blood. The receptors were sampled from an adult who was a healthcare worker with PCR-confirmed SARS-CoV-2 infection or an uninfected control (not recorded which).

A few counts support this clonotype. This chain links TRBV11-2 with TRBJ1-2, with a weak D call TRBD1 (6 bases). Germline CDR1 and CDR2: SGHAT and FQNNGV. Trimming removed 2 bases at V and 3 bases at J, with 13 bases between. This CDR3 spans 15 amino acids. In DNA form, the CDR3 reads TGTGCCAGCAGCTTAAGCCCAGAGGGGGACTATGGCTACACCTTC. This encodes CASSLSPEGDYGYTF.

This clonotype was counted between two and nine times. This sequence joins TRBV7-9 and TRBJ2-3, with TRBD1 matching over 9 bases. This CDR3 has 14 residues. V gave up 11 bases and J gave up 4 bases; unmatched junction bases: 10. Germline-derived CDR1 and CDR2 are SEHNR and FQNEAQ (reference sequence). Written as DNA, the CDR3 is TGTGCCCACGGGGACAGGGTAGGCGCAGATACGCAGTATTTT. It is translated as CAHGDRVGADTQYF.

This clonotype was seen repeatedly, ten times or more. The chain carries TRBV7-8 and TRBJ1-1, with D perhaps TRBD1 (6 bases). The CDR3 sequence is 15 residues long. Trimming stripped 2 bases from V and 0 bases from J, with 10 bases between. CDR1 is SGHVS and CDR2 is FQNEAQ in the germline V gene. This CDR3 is CASSLKQGVNTEAFF. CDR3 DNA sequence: TGTGCCAGCAGCTTAAAACAGGGCGTGAACACTGAAGCTTTCTTT. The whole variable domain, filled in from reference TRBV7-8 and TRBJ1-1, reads GAGVSQSPRYKVAKRGQDVALRCDPISGHVSLFWYQQALGQGPEFLTYFQNEAQLDKSGLPSDRFFAERPEGSVSTLKIQRTQQEDSAVYLCASSLKQGVNTEAFFGQGTRLTVV.

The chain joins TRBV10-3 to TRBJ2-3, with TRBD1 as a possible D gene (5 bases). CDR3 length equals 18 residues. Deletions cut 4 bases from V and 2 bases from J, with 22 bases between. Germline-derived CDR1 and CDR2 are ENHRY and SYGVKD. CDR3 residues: CAISGDWGRKDATDTQYF. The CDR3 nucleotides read TGTGCCATCAGTGGTGATTGGGGCCGAAAGGATGCCACAGATACGCAGTATTTT.

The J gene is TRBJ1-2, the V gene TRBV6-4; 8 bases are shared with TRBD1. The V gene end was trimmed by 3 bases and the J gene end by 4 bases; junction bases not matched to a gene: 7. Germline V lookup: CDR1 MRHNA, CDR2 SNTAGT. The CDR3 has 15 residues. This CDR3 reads CASSETGTGTYGYTF. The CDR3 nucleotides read TGTGCCAGCAGTGAAACCGGGACAGGTACCTATGGCTACACCTTC.

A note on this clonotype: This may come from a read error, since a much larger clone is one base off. This CDR3 is CASSVDGGKLFF. CDR3 DNA: TGCGCCAGCAGCGTGGACGGCGGAAAACTGTTTTTT. The chain carries TRBV5-1 and TRBJ1-4; D remains ambiguous. V was pared by 4 bases and J by 10 bases, with 11 bases between. The CDR3 covers 12 residues. The V gene's germline CDR1 is SGHRS and CDR2 YFSETQ.

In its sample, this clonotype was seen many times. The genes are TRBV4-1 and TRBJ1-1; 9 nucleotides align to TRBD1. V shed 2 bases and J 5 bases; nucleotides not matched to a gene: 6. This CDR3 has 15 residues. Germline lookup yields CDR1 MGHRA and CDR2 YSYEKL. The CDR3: CASSQRDRDPTEAFF. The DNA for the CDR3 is TGCGCCAGCAGCCAACGGGACAGGGATCCGACTGAAGCTTTCTTT.

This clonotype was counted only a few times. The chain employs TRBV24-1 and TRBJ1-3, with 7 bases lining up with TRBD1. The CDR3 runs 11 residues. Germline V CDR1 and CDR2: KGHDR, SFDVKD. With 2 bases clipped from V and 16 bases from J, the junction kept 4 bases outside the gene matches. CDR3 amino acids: CATSDCRDSYF. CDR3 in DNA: TGTGCCACCAGTGATTGCCGGGACAGTTATTTT.

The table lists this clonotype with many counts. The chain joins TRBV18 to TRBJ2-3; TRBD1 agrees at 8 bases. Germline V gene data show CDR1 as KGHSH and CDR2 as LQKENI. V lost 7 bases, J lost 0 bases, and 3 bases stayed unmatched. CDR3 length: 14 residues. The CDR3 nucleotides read TGTGCCAGCTGCCAGGGGGCCAGCACAGATACGCAGTATTTT. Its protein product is CASCQGASTDTQYF.

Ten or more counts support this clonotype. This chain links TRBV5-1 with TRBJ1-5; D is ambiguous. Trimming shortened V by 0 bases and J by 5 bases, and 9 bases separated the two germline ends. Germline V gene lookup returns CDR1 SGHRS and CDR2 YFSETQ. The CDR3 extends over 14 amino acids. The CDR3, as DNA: TGCGCCAGCAGCTTGGGACCCCTAGATCAGCCCCAGCATTTT. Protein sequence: CASSLGPLDQPQHF.

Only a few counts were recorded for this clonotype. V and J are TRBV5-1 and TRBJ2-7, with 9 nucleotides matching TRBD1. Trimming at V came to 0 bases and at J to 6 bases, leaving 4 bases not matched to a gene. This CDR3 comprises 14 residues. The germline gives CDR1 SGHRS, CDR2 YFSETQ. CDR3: CASSLGGQGAEQYF. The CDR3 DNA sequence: TGCGCCAGCAGCTTGGGGGGACAGGGAGCCGAGCAGTACTTC.

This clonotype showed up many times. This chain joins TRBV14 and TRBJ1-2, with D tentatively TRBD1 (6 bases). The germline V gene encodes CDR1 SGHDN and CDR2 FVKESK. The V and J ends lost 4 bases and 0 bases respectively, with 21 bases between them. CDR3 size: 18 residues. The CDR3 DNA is TGTGCCAGCAGCCCTAGATCCGGACAGAAATACACTAACTATGGCTACACCTTC. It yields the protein CASSPRSGQKYTNYGYTF. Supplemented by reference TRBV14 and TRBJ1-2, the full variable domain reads EAGVTQFPSHSVIEKGQTVTLRCDPISGHDNLYWYRRVMGKEIKFLLHFVKESKQDESGMPNNRFLAERTGGTYSTLKVQPAELEDSGVYFCASSPRSGQKYTNYGYTFGSGTRLTVV.

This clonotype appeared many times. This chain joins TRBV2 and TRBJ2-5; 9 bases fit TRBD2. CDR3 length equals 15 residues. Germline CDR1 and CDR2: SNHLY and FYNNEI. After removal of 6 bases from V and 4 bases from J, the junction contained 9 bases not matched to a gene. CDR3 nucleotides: TGTGCCAGCAGGGACAGCGGGGGGCCCCTAGAGACCCAGTACTTC. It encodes CASRDSGGPLETQYF.

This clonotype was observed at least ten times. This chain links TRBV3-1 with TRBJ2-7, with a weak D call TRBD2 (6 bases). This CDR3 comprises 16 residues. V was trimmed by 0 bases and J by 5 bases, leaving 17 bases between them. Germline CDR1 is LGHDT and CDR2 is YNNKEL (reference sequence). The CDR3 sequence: CASSQDLIVGEDEQYF. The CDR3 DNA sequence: TGTGCCAGCAGCCAAGACCTTATAGTTGGGGAGGACGAGCAGTACTTC.

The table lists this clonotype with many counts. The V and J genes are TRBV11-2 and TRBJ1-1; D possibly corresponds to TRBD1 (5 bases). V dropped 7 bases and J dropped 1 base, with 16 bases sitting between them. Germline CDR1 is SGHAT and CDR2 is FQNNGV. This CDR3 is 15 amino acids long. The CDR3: CASTIGVTRNTEAFF. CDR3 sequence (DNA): TGTGCCAGCACCATAGGGGTTACACGGAACACTGAAGCTTTCTTT.

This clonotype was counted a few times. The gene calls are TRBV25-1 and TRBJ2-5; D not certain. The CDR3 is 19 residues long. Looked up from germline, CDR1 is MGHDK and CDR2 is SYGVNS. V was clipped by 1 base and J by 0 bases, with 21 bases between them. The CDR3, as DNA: TGTGCCAGCAGTGAATTAGCAGGATCCCTAAACACTTACCAAGAGACCCAGTACTTC. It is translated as CASSELAGSLNTYQETQYF.

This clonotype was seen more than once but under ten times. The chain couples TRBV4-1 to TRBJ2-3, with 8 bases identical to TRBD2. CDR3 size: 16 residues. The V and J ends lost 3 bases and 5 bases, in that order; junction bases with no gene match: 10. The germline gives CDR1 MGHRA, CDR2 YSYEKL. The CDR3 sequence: CASSQLPGGAGDTQYF. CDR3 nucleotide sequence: TGCGCCAGCAGCCAGCTCCCGGGGGGGGCCGGAGATACGCAGTATTTT.

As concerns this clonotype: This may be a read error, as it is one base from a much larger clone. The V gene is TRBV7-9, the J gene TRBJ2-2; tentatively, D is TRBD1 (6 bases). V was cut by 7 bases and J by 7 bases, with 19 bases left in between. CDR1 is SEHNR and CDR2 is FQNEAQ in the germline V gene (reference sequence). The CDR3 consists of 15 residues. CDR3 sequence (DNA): TGTGCCAGCACCCCGGGGACAAGCCTCAGCGGGGAGCTGTTTTTT. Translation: CASTPGTSLSGELFF.

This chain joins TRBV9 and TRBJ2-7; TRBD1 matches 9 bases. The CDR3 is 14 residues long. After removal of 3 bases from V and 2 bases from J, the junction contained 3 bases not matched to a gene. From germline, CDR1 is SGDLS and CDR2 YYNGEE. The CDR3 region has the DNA TGTGCCAGCAGCGGACAGGGGGTCCCCTACGAGCAGTACTTC. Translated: CASSGQGVPYEQYF.

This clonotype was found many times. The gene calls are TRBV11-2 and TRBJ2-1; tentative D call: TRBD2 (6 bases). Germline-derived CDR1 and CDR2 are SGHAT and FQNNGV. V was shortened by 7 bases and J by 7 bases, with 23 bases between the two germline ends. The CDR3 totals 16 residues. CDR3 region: CASTPNGGAYGNEQFF. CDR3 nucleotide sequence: TGTGCCAGCACCCCAAACGGGGGAGCCTACGGTAATGAGCAGTTCTTC.

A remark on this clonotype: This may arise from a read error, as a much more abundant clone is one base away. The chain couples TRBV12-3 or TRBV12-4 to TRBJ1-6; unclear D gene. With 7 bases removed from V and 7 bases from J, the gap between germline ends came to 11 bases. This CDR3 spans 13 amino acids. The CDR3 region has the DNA TGTGCCAGCAAACGGGTGGGGAATTCACCCCTCCACTTT. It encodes CASKRVGNSPLHF.

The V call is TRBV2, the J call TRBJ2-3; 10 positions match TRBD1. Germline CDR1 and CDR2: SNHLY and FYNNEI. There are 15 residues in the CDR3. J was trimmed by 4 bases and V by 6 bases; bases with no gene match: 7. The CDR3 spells CASRRDRGGADTQYF. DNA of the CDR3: TGTGCCAGCAGACGGGACAGGGGAGGAGCAGATACGCAGTATTTT.

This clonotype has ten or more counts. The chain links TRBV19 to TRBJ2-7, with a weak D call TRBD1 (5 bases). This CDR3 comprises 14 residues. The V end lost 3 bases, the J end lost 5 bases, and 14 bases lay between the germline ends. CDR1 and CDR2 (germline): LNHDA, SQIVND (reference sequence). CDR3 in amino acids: CASSISDSRDEQYF. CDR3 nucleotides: TGTGCCAGTAGTATCTCAGACAGTCGGGACGAGCAGTACTTC. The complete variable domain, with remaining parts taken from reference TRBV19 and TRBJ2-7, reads DGGITQSPKYLFRKEGQNVTLSCEQNLNHDAMYWYRQDPGQGLRLIYYSQIVNDFQKGDIAEGYSVSREKKESFPLTVTSAQKNPTAFYLCASSISDSRDEQYFGPGTRLTVT.

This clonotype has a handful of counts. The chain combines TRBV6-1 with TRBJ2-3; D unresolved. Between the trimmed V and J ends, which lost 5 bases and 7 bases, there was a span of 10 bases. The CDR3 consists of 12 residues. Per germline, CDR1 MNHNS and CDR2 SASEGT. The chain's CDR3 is CASSPAFNTQYF. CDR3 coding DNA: TGTGCCAGCAGTCCTGCGTTTAATACGCAGTATTTT.

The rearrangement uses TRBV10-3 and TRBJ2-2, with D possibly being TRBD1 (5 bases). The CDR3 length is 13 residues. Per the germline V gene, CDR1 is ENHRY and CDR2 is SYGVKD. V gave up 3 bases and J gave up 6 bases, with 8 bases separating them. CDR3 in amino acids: CAISEGVAGELFF. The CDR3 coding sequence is TGTGCCATCAGTGAAGGGGTTGCCGGGGAGCTGTTTTTT.

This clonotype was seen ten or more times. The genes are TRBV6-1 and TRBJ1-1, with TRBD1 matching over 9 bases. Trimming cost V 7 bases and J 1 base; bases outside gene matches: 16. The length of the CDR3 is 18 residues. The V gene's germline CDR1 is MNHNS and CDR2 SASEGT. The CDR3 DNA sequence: TGTGCCAGCAACGCATATACTTCACAGGGGGCGAGGAACACTGAAGCTTTCTTT. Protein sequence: CASNAYTSQGARNTEAFF.

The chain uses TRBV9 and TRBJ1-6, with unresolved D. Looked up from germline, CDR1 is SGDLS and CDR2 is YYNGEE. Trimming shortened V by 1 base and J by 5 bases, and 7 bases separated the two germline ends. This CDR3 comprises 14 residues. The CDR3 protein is CASSVTGDNSPLHF. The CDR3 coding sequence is TGTGCCAGCAGCGTAACGGGAGATAATTCACCCCTCCACTTT.

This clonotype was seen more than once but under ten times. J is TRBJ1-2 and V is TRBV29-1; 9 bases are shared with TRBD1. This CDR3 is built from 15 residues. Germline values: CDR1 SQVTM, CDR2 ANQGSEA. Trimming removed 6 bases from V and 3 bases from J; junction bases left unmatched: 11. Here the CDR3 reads CSVEGQGLRDYGYTF. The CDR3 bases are TGCAGCGTAGAGGGACAGGGCCTAAGGGACTATGGCTACACCTTC. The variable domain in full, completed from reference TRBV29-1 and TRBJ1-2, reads SAVISQKPSRDICQRGTSLTIQCQVDSQVTMMFWYRQQPGQSLTLIATANQGSEATYESGFVIDKFPISRPNLTFSTLTVSNMSPEDSSIYLCSVEGQGLRDYGYTFGSGTRLTVV.